The clone carrying this T cell receptor beta chain was detected once. Its matching antigen is unknown. Method: immunoSEQ multiplex PCR; TCRdb's copy keeps in-frame clones and lacks some. The repertoire consists of some 50,000 clones, with approximately 79% occurring once and the leading ten covering about 2.9%. This sample was included in a study of radiotherapy plus CTLA-4 blockade in lung cancer. Study-level points and caveats: Per reports, early blood T cell clone dynamics, plus interferon-beta, forecast response most strongly.

Focal radiation and CTLA-4 blockade (ipilimumab) were tested in chemo-refractory metastatic non-small-cell lung cancer patients. The CDR3 is 14 amino acids. CDR1 is SGDLS, CDR2 YYNGEE, per germline. Trimming stripped 2 bases from V and 7 bases from J, with 12 bases between. Here the sequenced sample was peripheral blood, taken from a patient treated with radiotherapy plus ipilimumab. The genes are TRBV9 and TRBJ2-2; TRBD2 is a possible D gene (5 bases). The TCR originated in a human donor with non-small cell lung cancer who had a partial response to radiotherapy plus ipilimumab. This CDR3 reads CASSVPGFGGELFF. CDR3 bases: TGTGCCAGCAGCGTCCCGGGGTTCGGCGGGGAGCTGTTTTTT.